This T cell receptor (beta chain) appears in the sequencing data of a study of T-cell reconstitution after alpha-beta-depleted transplantation in children. V trimming: 0 bases; J trimming: 5 bases; junction bases outside the gene matches: 9. The CDR3 consists of 16 residues. Germline CDR1 SGDLS, CDR2 YYNGEE. This clonotype was recorded at least ten times. What it recognizes is unknown. The study, taken as a whole, reports: The high TCRbeta diversity at day 60 in some patients came from surviving recipient T cells and thymic progenitors.

Unique molecular identifiers tagged the TCRbeta library. TCRdb ran MiXCR on the PCR reads and lists one entry per CDR3 protein. This table has roughly 100,000 distinct CDR3 sequences, 4.5% to 7.5% appearing once. This receptor was obtained from a female patient aged 2-9 years who had a stem cell transplant for Fanconi anemia, so the T cells may come from the graft donor. The sequenced sample was PBMCs, mostly from graft donor cells, obtained 60 days after TCRalphabeta/CD19-depleted stem cell transplant. The J gene is TRBJ2-3, the V gene TRBV9; 7 bases agree with TRBD2. For the CDR3, the DNA is TGTGCCAGCAGCGTAGATCAAGCGGGGAGCGGAGATACGCAGTATTTT. It is translated as CASSVDQAGSGDTQYF. The full variable domain, its missing parts supplied by reference TRBV9 and TRBJ2-3, is DSGVTQTPKHLITATGQRVTLRCSPRSGDLSVYWYQQSLDQGLQFLIQYYNGEERAKGNILERFSAQQFPDLHSELNLSSLELGDSALYFCASSVDQAGSGDTQYFGPGTRLTVL.